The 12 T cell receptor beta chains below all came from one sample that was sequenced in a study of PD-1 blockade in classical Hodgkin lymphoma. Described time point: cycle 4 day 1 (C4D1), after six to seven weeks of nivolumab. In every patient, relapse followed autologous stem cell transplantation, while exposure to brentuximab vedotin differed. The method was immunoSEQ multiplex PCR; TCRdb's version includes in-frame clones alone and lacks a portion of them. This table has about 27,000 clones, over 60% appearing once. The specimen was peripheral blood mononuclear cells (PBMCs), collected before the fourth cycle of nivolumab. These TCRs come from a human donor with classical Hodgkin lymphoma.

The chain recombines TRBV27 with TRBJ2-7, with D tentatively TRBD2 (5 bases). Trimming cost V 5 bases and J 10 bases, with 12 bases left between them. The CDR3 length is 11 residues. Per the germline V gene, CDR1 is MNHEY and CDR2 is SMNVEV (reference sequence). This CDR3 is CASSRPGSQYF. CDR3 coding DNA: TGTGCCAGCAGTCGACCGGGATCCCAGTACTTC.

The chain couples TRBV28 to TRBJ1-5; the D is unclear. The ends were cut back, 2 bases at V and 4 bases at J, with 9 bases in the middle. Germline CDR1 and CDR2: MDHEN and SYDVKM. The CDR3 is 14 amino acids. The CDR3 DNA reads TGTGCCAGCAGTTTAATCGGAGTAAATCAGCCCCAGCATTTT. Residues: CASSLIGVNQPQHF.

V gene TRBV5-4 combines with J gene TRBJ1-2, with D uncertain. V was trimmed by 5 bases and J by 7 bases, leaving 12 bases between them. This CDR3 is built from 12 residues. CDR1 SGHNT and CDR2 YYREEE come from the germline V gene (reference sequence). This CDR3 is CASRHDGVGYTF. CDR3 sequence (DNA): TGTGCCAGCAGACACGACGGGGTTGGCTACACCTTC.

CDR3 coding DNA: TGTGCCAGCAGTTACGGGATGAACACTGAAGCTTTCTTT. Translated: CASSYGMNTEAFF. The chain links TRBV6-5 to TRBJ1-1; no clear D gene. V was shortened by 2 bases and J by 0 bases, with 4 bases between the two germline ends. This CDR3 region has 13 residues. The V gene's germline CDR1 is MNHEY and CDR2 SVGAGI.

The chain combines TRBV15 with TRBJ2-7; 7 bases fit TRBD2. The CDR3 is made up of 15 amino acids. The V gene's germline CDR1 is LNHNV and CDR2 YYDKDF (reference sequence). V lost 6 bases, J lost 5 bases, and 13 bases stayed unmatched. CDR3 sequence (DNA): TGTGCCACCAGGGATGGTCTGGGAGGGGAAAACGAGCAGTACTTC. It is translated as CATRDGLGGENEQYF.

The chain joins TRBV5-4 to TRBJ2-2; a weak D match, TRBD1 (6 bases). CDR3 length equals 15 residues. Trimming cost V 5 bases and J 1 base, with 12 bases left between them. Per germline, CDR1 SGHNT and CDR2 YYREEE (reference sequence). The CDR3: CASRPGTLNTGELFF. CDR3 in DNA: TGTGCCAGCAGACCCGGGACACTGAACACCGGGGAGCTGTTTTTT.

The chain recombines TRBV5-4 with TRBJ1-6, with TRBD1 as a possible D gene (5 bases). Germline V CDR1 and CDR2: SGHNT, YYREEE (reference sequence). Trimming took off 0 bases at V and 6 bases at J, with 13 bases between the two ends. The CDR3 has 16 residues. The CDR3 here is CASSLDRDLFNSPLHF. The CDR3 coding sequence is TGTGCCAGCAGCTTGGATAGGGACCTGTTTAATTCACCCCTCCACTTT.

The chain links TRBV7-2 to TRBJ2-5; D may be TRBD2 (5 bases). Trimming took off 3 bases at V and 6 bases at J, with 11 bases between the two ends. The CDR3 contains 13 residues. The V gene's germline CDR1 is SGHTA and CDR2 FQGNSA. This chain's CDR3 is CASSFPSTQTQYF. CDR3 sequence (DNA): TGTGCCAGCAGCTTTCCTAGCACCCAGACCCAGTACTTC.

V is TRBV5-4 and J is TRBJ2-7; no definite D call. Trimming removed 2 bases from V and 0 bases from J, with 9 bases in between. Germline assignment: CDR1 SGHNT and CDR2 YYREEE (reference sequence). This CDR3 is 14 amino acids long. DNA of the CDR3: TGTGCCAGCAGCTTTTCCTTCGGCTCCTACGAGCAGTACTTC. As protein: CASSFSFGSYEQYF. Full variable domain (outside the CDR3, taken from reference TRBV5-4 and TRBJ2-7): ETGVTQSPTHLIKTRGQQVTLRCSSQSGHNTVSWYQQALGQGPQFIFQYYREEENGRGNFPPRFSGLQFPNYSSELNVNALELDDSALYLCASSFSFGSYEQYFGPGTRLTVT.

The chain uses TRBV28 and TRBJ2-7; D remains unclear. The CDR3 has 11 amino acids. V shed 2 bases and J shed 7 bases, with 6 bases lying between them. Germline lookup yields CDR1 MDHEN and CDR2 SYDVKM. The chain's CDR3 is CASSLGREQYF. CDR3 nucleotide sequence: TGTGCCAGCAGTTTAGGGCGGGAGCAGTACTTC.

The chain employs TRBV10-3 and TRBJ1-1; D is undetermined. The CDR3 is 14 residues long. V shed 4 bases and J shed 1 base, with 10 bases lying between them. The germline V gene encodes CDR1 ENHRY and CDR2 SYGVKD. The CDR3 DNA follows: TGTGCCATCAGTGTTCGGGAAACGAACACTGAAGCTTTCTTT. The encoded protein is CAISVRETNTEAFF.

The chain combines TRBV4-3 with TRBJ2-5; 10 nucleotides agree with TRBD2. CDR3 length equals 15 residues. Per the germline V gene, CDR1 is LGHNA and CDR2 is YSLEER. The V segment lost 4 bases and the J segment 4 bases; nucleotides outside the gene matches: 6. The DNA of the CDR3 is TGCGCCAGCAGCCCAGGGACTAGCGAAGGAGAGACCCAGTACTTC. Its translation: CASSPGTSEGETQYF.